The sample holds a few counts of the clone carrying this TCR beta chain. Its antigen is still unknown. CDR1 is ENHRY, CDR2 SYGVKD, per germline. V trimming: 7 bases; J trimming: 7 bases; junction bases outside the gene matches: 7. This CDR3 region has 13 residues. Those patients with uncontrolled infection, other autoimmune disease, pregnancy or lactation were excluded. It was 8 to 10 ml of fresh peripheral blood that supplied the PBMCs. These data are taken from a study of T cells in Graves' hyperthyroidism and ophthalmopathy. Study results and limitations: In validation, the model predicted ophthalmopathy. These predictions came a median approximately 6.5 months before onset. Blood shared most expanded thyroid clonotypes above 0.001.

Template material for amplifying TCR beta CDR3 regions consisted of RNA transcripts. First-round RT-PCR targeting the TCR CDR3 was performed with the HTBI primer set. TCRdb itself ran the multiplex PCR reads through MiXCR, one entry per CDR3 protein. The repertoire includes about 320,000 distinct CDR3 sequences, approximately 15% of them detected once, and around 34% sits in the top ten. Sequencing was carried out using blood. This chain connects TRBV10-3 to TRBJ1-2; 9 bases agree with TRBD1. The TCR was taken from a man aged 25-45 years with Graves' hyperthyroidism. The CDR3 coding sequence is TGTGCCATCATGGGGACAGGGTTAGGTGGCTACACCTTC. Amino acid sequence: CAIMGTGLGGYTF.